A single sample gave rise to the 29 T cell receptor beta chains below, sequenced in a study of T cells in Graves' hyperthyroidism and ophthalmopathy (dated by TCRdb to between 2019 and 2020). Libraries were made using multiplex PCR. Reads for this sample came from an Illumina HiSeq 2000. TCR beta CDR3 regions were amplified from RNA transcripts. The TCR CDR3 was subjected to a first round of RT-PCR using the HTBI primer set and the Qiagen OneStep RT-PCR kit. The public reads were run again by TCRdb, first through fastp at Q25 and then through MiXCR, and only productive beta chains were kept. Merged by CDR3 protein, the rows form single entries marked with the most common genes and DNA. The sample yields about 720,000 distinct CDR3 sequences; about 17% were counted once. In total, the top ten clones hold 8.4% of the sample. Specimen: blood. The receptors were sampled from a man between 18 and 35 years old with Graves' hyperthyroidism.

At least ten counts were recorded for this clonotype. The V gene is TRBV2, the J gene TRBJ1-5; D is uncertain. This CDR3 is built from 12 residues. V was clipped by 7 bases and J by 0 bases, with 4 bases between them. Germline CDR1 SNHLY, CDR2 FYNNEI. The CDR3 DNA is TGTGCCAGCATGGGTAGCAATCAGCCCCAGCATTTT. This sequence encodes CASMGSNQPQHF.

The chain carries TRBV27 and TRBJ1-2, with 10 bases lining up with TRBD1. Germline CDR1 is MNHEY and CDR2 is SMNVEV (reference sequence). With V trimmed by 1 base and J by 2 bases, 4 bases remained unmatched. The length of the CDR3 is 16 residues. CDR3 in amino acids: CASSLLGTGANYGYTF. The CDR3 DNA sequence: TGTGCCAGCAGTTTATTGGGGACAGGGGCGAACTATGGCTACACCTTC.

In its sample, this clonotype was seen a few times. V is TRBV30 and J is TRBJ1-2, with TRBD1 identical over 8 bases. V lost 1 base, J lost 10 bases, and 5 bases stayed unmatched. Germline V gene lookup returns CDR1 GTSNPN and CDR2 SVGIG (reference sequence). The CDR3 length is 12 residues. The CDR3, as DNA: TGTGCCTGGAGTGGGACAGGGAATCCCTACACCTTC. Its protein is CAWSGTGNPYTF.

The table lists this clonotype with many counts. This rearrangement joins TRBV6-6 to TRBJ1-1, with a possible D match to TRBD1 (5 bases). V lost 2 bases to trimming and J lost 0 bases, with 10 bases between them. The CDR3 length is 15 residues. The V gene's germline CDR1 is MNHNY and CDR2 SVGAGI (reference sequence). CDR3 residues: CASSYMNRMNTEAFF. The CDR3 DNA sequence: TGTGCCAGCAGTTACATGAACAGGATGAACACTGAAGCTTTCTTT.

This clonotype appeared many times. The J gene is TRBJ2-1, the V gene TRBV11-2; the match to TRBD1 covers 7 bases. J gave up 0 bases and V 4 bases, and 9 bases lay outside the gene matches. CDR1 is SGHAT and CDR2 is FQNNGV in the germline V gene. The CDR3 runs 17 residues. CDR3 region: CASSSRGGQGSYNEQFF. The CDR3 DNA follows: TGTGCCAGCAGCTCCCGAGGGGGCCAAGGCTCCTACAATGAGCAGTTCTTC.

The J gene is TRBJ2-7, the V gene TRBV18; 7 nucleotides match TRBD1. Germline assignment: CDR1 KGHSH and CDR2 LQKENI. With V trimmed by 6 bases and J by 3 bases, 11 bases remained unmatched. The CDR3 consists of 15 residues. Here the CDR3 reads CASSTTGVRIYEQYF. In DNA form, the CDR3 reads TGTGCCAGCTCCACCACAGGGGTCAGGATCTACGAGCAGTACTTC.

This clonotype was counted many times. The V call is TRBV7-9, the J call TRBJ2-5; the D gene could be TRBD1 or TRBD2 (5 bases each). Per germline, CDR1 SEHNR and CDR2 FQNEAQ (reference sequence). The CDR3 extends over 14 amino acids. V gave up 5 bases and J gave up 1 base, with 11 bases separating them. For the CDR3, the DNA is TGTGCCAGCAGCATATGGGACGCCCAAGAGACCCAGTACTTC. Amino acid sequence: CASSIWDAQETQYF. Variable domain in full (rest from reference TRBV7-9 and TRBJ2-5): DTGVSQNPRHKITKRGQNVTFRCDPISEHNRLYWYRQTLGQGPEFLTYFQNEAQLEKSRLLSDRFSAERPKGSFSTLEIQRTEQGDSAMYLCASSIWDAQETQYFGPGTRLLVL.

This clonotype was observed a handful of times. The chain employs TRBV15 and TRBJ1-2, with D perhaps TRBD1 (6 bases). The CDR3 length is 18 residues. V lost 0 bases to trimming and J lost 6 bases, with 23 bases between them. Germline CDR1 LNHNV, CDR2 YYDKDF (reference sequence). The CDR3 loop is CATSRDNQGIQAVNGYTF. For the CDR3, the DNA is TGTGCCACCAGCAGAGATAACCAGGGGATTCAGGCCGTGAATGGCTACACCTTC.

The rearrangement uses TRBV30 and TRBJ2-3; a weak D match, TRBD1 (5 bases). V was clipped by 0 bases and J by 1 base, with 8 bases between them. This CDR3 spans 14 amino acids. CDR1 is GTSNPN, CDR2 SVGIG, per germline (reference sequence). CDR3 residues: CAWSVGQGTDTQYF. The CDR3 DNA follows: TGTGCCTGGAGTGTGGGGCAGGGCACAGATACGCAGTATTTT.

CDR3 residues: CASSLNTGANVLTF. Here the CDR3 DNA reads TGTGCCAGCAGCTTAAATACTGGGGCCAACGTCCTGACTTTC. V usage is TRBV11-2 and J usage is TRBJ2-6; D ambiguous. The germline V gene encodes CDR1 SGHAT and CDR2 FQNNGV. V was cut by 2 bases and J by 2 bases, with 4 bases left in between. The CDR3 length is 14 residues.

This clonotype was found many times. The CDR3 region is CASSPGGEGRNEQFF. CDR3 in DNA: TGTGCCAGCAGCCCAGGCGGGGAGGGACGGAATGAGCAGTTCTTC. The gene calls are TRBV12-3 or TRBV12-4 and TRBJ2-1; 7 bases are shared with TRBD2. This CDR3 has 15 amino acids. J gave up 7 bases and V 6 bases, and 12 bases lay outside the gene matches.

The genes are TRBV10-1 and TRBJ2-6, with D possibly matching TRBD1 (5 bases). V lost 7 bases and J lost 1, with 17 bases in between. Germline-derived CDR1 and CDR2 are WNHNN and SYGVQD (reference sequence). This CDR3 is built from 17 residues. This chain's CDR3 is CASKATRVGSGANVLTF. The DNA for the CDR3 is TGCGCCAGCAAAGCCACCAGGGTTGGGTCTGGGGCCAACGTCCTGACTTTC.

V usage is TRBV24-1 and J usage is TRBJ1-2, with TRBD1 as a possible D gene (6 bases). The CDR3 consists of 13 residues. The V and J ends lost 7 bases and 4 bases respectively, with 12 bases between them. Germline V gene sequence: CDR1 KGHDR, CDR2 SFDVKD. In DNA, the CDR3 is TGTGCCACCAGCACAGGGTTCGGCTATGGCTACACCTTC. It yields the protein CATSTGFGYGYTF.

This clonotype was counted at least ten times. The genes are TRBV20-1 and TRBJ2-7; the D gene is possibly TRBD2 (6 bases). Germline assignment: CDR1 DFQATT and CDR2 SNEGSKA (reference sequence). The V end lost 1 base, the J end lost 3 bases, and 7 bases lay between the germline ends. CDR3 length: 12 residues. CDR3 in amino acids: CSARAGDYEQYF. As DNA, the CDR3 is TGCAGTGCTAGAGCGGGGGACTACGAGCAGTACTTC.

The V call is TRBV28, the J call TRBJ2-7, with TRBD2 matching over 11 bases. Germline V gene sequence: CDR1 MDHEN, CDR2 SYDVKM. The CDR3 is 17 residues long. V shed 3 bases and J 4 bases; nucleotides not matched to a gene: 11. Here the CDR3 DNA reads TGTGCCAGCAGTTTTGAAATAGCGGGAGGGCCCGTTTACGAGCAGTACTTC. Residues: CASSFEIAGGPVYEQYF.

This chain connects TRBV20-1 to TRBJ2-4; the match to TRBD2 covers 10 bases. The CDR3 totals 17 residues. Germline loops: CDR1 DFQATT, CDR2 SNEGSKA (reference sequence). V lost 2 bases, J lost 0 bases, and 7 bases stayed unmatched. The CDR3 DNA reads as TGCAGTGCTAGACGACTAGCGGGCGCCTTAGCCAAAAACATTCAGTACTTC. It translates to CSARRLAGALAKNIQYF.

This clonotype has a count of ten or more. This chain uses TRBV5-1 with TRBJ1-6; TRBD1 might be the D (6 bases). The germline gives CDR1 SGHRS, CDR2 YFSETQ. The CDR3 spans 14 residues. Trimming removed 0 bases at V and 10 bases at J, with 11 bases between. For the CDR3, the DNA is TGCGCCAGCAGCTTGGAGCCAGGGGTGTCACCCCTCCACTTT. This translates into CASSLEPGVSPLHF.

This clonotype was counted between two and nine times. This chain joins TRBV29-1 and TRBJ2-2; 9 bases are shared with TRBD2. The V segment lost 5 bases and the J segment 4 bases; nucleotides outside the gene matches: 11. Germline CDR1 is SQVTM and CDR2 is ANQGSEA. CDR3 length equals 16 residues. CDR3 nucleotide sequence: TGCAGCGTTCTTGGGGAGGCGGGAGGGCCCACCGGGGAGCTGTTTTTT. Residues: CSVLGEAGGPTGELFF.

The CDR3: CASRGEGDTQYF. The CDR3 nucleotides are TGTGCCAGCAGGGGGGAAGGGGATACGCAGTATTTT. This chain connects TRBV27 to TRBJ2-3, with D perhaps given as TRBD1 or TRBD2 (5 bases each). The V end lost 6 bases, the J end lost 6 bases, and 10 bases lay between the germline ends. The germline V gene has CDR1 MNHEY and CDR2 SMNVEV (reference sequence). The CDR3 totals 12 residues.

This clonotype has just a few counts. V gene TRBV18 combines with J gene TRBJ1-1; D not certain. Germline CDR1 reads KGHSH; CDR2 reads LQKENI. V shed 0 bases and J shed 2 bases, with 7 bases lying between them. This CDR3 is built from 14 residues. CDR3 in DNA: TGTGCCAGCTCACCACCTAAACCTAACACTGAAGCTTTCTTT. This encodes CASSPPKPNTEAFF.

The V gene is TRBV29-1, the J gene TRBJ1-1, with D possibly matching TRBD1 (5 bases). CDR1 is SQVTM, CDR2 ANQGSEA, per germline. The CDR3 sequence is 13 residues long. The V end lost 2 bases, the J end lost 3 bases, and 10 bases lay between the germline ends. CDR3: CSVEKQGDTEAFF. CDR3 DNA sequence: TGCAGCGTTGAAAAGCAGGGCGACACTGAAGCTTTCTTT. Complete variable domain (other parts from reference TRBV29-1 and TRBJ1-1): SAVISQKPSRDICQRGTSLTIQCQVDSQVTMMFWYRQQPGQSLTLIATANQGSEATYESGFVIDKFPISRPNLTFSTLTVSNMSPEDSSIYLCSVEKQGDTEAFFGQGTRLTVV.

This clonotype appeared a few times. The chain couples TRBV20-1 to TRBJ2-7; 14 bases are a match to TRBD2. CDR3 length equals 16 residues. The germline CDR1 and CDR2 sequences are DFQATT and SNEGSKA (reference sequence). J lost 2 bases, V lost 2 bases, and 5 bases had no gene match. Written as DNA, the CDR3 is TGCAGTGCTAGACCGGGACTAGCGGGAGAGGCCTACGAGCAGTACTTC. Translated: CSARPGLAGEAYEQYF.

V usage is TRBV7-2 and J usage is TRBJ2-1; 8 bases fit TRBD2. Per the germline V gene, CDR1 is SGHTA and CDR2 is FQGNSA. The CDR3 is 15 amino acids. V shed 3 bases and J 4 bases; nucleotides not matched to a gene: 5. The CDR3 DNA is TGTGCCAGCAGCTTCTTAGCGGGATTTTACAATGAGCAGTTCTTC. Protein: CASSFLAGFYNEQFF.

Many counts were recorded for this clonotype. The V call is TRBV12-3 or TRBV12-4, the J call TRBJ1-1; 8 nucleotides align to TRBD1. V lost 4 bases, J lost 0 bases, and 1 base stayed unmatched. The CDR3 totals 14 residues. DNA of the CDR3: TGTGCCAGCAGTTGGACAGGGATGAACACTGAAGCTTTCTTT. Encoded protein: CASSWTGMNTEAFF.

This chain uses TRBV20-1 with TRBJ1-5; perhaps TRBD1 as D (6 bases). This CDR3 has 16 amino acids. The V end lost 0 bases, the J end lost 0 bases, and 12 bases lay between the germline ends. The germline gives CDR1 DFQATT, CDR2 SNEGSKA (reference sequence). The CDR3 sequence is CSARDSRGPSNQPQHF. The CDR3 DNA follows: TGCAGTGCTAGAGATTCCCGGGGGCCTAGCAATCAGCCCCAGCATTTT.

The chain employs TRBV18 and TRBJ2-3; possibly TRBD1 for D (5 bases). This CDR3 is built from 15 residues. Germline CDR1 KGHSH, CDR2 LQKENI. Trimming left V 3 bases short and J 4 bases short, with 14 bases between. The CDR3 spells CASSPSSQGADTQYF. The CDR3 nucleotides are TGTGCCAGCTCACCGAGTTCCCAAGGGGCAGATACGCAGTATTTT.

This clonotype was recorded at least ten times. The genes are TRBV7-9 and TRBJ2-3, with D hard to call. V was clipped by 3 bases and J by 2 bases, with 6 bases between them. In germline, CDR1 is SEHNR, CDR2 FQNEAQ (reference sequence). This CDR3 region has 13 residues. CDR3 in DNA: TGTGCCAGCAGCTTGGCGTTCACAGATACGCAGTATTTT. Its translation is CASSLAFTDTQYF.

This clonotype was detected ten times or more. The J gene is TRBJ2-2, the V gene TRBV6-6, with TRBD2 matching over 8 bases. V trimming: 2 bases; J trimming: 7 bases; junction bases outside the gene matches: 9. CDR3 length equals 16 residues. Germline assignment: CDR1 MNHNY and CDR2 SVGAGI (reference sequence). CDR3 DNA sequence: TGTGCCAGCAGTTACACCGGACTAGCTGTTGGCGGGGAGCTGTTTTTT. Translating gives CASSYTGLAVGGELFF.

This clonotype was seen a few times. This chain links TRBV6-1 with TRBJ1-1, with TRBD1 as a possible D gene (6 bases). The V end was cut by 1 base, the J end by 5 bases, with 14 bases between. CDR1 and CDR2 from the germline V gene are MNHNS and SASEGT. CDR3 length equals 15 residues. CDR3 sequence reads: CASSEDRGAGTEAFF. The CDR3 DNA reads as TGTGCCAGCAGTGAAGATAGGGGGGCTGGAACTGAAGCTTTCTTT.